This T cell receptor (beta chain) comes out of a study of blood T cell repertoires in COVID-19. Study processing details: The assay estimated nucleated cells by amplifying reference gene primers. The repertoire was sequenced with immunoSEQ multiplex PCR; TCRdb's copy has only in-frame clones and lacks some. That table supplies the V and J calls and clone size; D and trimming were determined from the DNA. The table lists under 200,000 clones, 65% to 85% of them singletons. This clone was recorded once. The V segment lost 2 bases and the J segment 2 bases; nucleotides outside the gene matches: 8. From germline, CDR1 is SEHNR and CDR2 FQNEAQ (reference sequence). The CDR3 is made up of 16 amino acids.

The chain joins TRBV7-9 to TRBJ2-5; TRBD2 aligns across 7 bases. The sequenced sample consisted of peripheral blood. This TCR derives from a woman aged 60-75 years with acute or convalescent COVID-19. The CDR3 is CASSLLGGVKQETQYF. The CDR3 DNA is TGTGCCAGCAGCTTATTGGGAGGGGTTAAGCAAGAGACCCAGTACTTC.